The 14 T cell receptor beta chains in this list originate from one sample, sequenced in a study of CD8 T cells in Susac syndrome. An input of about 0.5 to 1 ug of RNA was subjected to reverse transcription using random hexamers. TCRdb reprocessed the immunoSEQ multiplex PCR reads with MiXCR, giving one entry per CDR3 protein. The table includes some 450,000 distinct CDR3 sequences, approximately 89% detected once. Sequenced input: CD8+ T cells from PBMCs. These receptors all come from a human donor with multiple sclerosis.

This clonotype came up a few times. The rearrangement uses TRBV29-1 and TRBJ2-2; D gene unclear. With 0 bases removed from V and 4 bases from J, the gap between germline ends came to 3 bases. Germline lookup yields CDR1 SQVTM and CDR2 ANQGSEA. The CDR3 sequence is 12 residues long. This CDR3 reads CSVEELTGELFF. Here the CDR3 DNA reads TGCAGCGTTGAAGAGCTCACCGGGGAGCTGTTTTTT.

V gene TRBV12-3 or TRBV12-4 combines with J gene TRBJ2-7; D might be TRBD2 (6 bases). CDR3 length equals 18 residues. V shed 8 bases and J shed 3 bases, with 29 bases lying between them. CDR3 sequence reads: CASYPAGGSPGTRYEQYF. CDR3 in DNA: TGTGCCAGCTACCCCGCAGGTGGCAGTCCAGGGACTCGCTACGAGCAGTACTTC.

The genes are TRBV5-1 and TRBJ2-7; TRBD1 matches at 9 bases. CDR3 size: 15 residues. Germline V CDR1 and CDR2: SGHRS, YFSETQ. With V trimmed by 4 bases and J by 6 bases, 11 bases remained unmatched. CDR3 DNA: TGCGCCAGCAGCGATATGGACAGGGGTTTCTTCGAGCAGTACTTC. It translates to CASSDMDRGFFEQYF. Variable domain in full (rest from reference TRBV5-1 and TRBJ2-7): KAGVTQTPRYLIKTRGQQVTLSCSPISGHRSVSWYQQTPGQGLQFLFEYFSETQRNKGNFPGRFSGRQFSNSRSEMNVSTLELGDSALYLCASSDMDRGFFEQYFGPGTRLTVT.

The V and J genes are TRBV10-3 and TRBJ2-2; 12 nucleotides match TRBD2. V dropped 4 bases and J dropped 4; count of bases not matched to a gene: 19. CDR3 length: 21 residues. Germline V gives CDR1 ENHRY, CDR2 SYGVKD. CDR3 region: CAISGIPRLAGEWSGTGELFF. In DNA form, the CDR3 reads TGTGCCATCAGTGGGATCCCCAGACTAGCGGGAGAGTGGAGCGGCACCGGGGAGCTGTTTTTT.

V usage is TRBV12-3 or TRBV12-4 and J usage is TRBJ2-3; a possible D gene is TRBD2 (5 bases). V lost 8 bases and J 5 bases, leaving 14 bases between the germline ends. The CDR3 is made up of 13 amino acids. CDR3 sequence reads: CASGPLAGDTQYF. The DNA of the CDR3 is TGTGCCAGCGGACCCCTAGCAGGAGATACGCAGTATTTT.

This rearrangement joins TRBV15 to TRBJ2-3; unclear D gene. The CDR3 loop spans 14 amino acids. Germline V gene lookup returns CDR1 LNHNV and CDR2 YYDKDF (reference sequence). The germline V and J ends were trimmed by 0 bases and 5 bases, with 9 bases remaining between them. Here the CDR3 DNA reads TGTGCCACCAGCAGAGATAGGCTGAGAGATACGCAGTATTTT. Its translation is CATSRDRLRDTQYF. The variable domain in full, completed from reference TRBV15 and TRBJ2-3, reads DAMVIQNPRYQVTQFGKPVTLSCSQTLNHNVMYWYQQKSSQAPKLLFHYYDKDFNNEADTPDNFQSRRPNTSFCFLDIRSPGLGDTAMYLCATSRDRLRDTQYFGPGTRLTVL.

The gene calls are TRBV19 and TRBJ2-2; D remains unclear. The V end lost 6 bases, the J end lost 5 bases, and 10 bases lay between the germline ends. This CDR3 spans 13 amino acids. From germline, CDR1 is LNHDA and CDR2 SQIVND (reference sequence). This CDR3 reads CASSLELTGELFF. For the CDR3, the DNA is TGTGCCAGTAGCCTCGAATTAACCGGGGAGCTGTTTTTT.

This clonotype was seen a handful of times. The CDR3 loop reads CASRETTGGRTEAFF. The CDR3 bases are TGTGCCAGCAGAGAGACGACAGGGGGCCGTACTGAAGCTTTCTTT. The J gene is TRBJ1-1, the V gene TRBV6-1, with 10 bases aligning to TRBD1. Germline assignment: CDR1 MNHNS and CDR2 SASEGT. The CDR3 sequence is 15 residues long. V dropped 6 bases and J dropped 5; count of bases not matched to a gene: 9.

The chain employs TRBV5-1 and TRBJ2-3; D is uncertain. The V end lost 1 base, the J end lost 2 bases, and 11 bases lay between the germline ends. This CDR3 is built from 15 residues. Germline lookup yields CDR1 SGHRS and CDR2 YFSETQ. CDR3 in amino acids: CASSLWSLITDTQYF. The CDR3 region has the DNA TGCGCCAGCAGCTTGTGGTCCCTCATCACAGATACGCAGTATTTT.

CDR3 in DNA: TGTGCCAGTATCGGAGATTTGAACACTGAAGCTTTCTTT. Amino acid sequence: CASIGDLNTEAFF. The chain uses TRBV27 and TRBJ1-1; D not certain. Germline CDR1 is MNHEY and CDR2 is SMNVEV (reference sequence). V was pared by 9 bases and J by 0 bases, with 11 bases between. This CDR3 has 13 residues.

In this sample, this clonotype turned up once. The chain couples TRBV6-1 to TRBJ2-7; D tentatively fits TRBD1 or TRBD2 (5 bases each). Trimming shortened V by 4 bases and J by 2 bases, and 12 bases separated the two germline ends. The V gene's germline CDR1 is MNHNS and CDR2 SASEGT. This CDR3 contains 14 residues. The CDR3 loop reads CASSAPGRAYEQYF. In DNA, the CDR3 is TGTGCCAGCAGTGCCCCGGGACGGGCCTACGAGCAGTACTTC.

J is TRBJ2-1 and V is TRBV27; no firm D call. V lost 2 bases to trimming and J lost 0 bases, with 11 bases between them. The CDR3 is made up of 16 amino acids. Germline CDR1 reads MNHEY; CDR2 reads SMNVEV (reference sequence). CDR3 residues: CASSLVSARSYNEQFF. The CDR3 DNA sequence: TGTGCCAGCAGTTTAGTATCAGCCCGCTCCTACAATGAGCAGTTCTTC.

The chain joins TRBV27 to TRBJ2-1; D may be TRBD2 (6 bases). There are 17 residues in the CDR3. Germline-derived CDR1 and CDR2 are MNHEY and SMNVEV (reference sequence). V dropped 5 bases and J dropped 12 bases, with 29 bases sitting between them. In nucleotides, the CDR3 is TGTGCCAGCAGTCCAAACCCGACTAGTTACTTCAGCTCAAGGCAGTTCTTC. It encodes CASSPNPTSYFSSRQFF.

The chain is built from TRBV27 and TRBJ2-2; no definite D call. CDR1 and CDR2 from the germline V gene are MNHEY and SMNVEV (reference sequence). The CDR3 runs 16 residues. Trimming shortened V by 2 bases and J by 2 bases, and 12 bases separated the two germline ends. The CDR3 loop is CASSLNGPFNTGELFF. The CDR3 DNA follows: TGTGCCAGCAGTTTAAACGGTCCCTTCAACACCGGGGAGCTGTTTTTT.